The rows below give T cell receptor beta chains drawn from one sample of a study of T cells in localized non-small cell lung cancer. The repertoire was sequenced with immunoSEQ multiplex PCR; TCRdb's copy has only in-frame clones and lacks some. The sample lists about 27,000 clones; about nine tenths were seen once. Sequencing used peripheral blood, obtained before any cancer treatment. Source of these receptors: a woman between 35 and 75 years old with stage I lung adenocarcinoma. Each CDR3 is given with its conserved first and last residue. The D gene is left open where the match is weak. The size entry is marked missing in some rows and otherwise reads once, few, many or a size class.

CDR3nt: TGTGCCTGGACGCCTTCTAGCGCTAGCTCCTACGAGCAGTACTTC; CDR3aa: CAWTPSSASSYEQYF; d_gene: .; j_gene: TRBJ2-7; v_gene: TRBV30; abundance: .
CDR3nt: TGTGCCAGTTCCCGTCCGCAACGTCTCAACGAGCAGTACTTC; CDR3aa: CASSRPQRLNEQYF; d_gene: .; j_gene: TRBJ2-7; v_gene: TRBV28; abundance: once
CDR3nt: TGTGCCAGCAGCCAAGTTTCAGGACTAGCGGGGGCCGGAAACCACAATGAGCAGTTCTTC; CDR3aa: CASSQVSGLAGAGNHNEQFF; d_gene: TRBD2; j_gene: TRBJ2-1; v_gene: TRBV14; abundance: .
CDR3nt: TGTGCCAGCAGCTATGCAACTAATGAAAAACTGTCTTTT; CDR3aa: CASSYATNEKLSF; d_gene: .; j_gene: TRBJ1-4; v_gene: TRBV11-3; abundance: .
CDR3nt: TGTGCCAGCAGCATCCTCGACGAGCAGTACTTC; CDR3aa: CASSILDEQYF; d_gene: .; j_gene: TRBJ2-7; v_gene: TRBV6-5; abundance: .
CDR3nt: TGTGCCAGTAGTATAAGCGGGGGGGCCCGGAGTACGCAGTATTTT; CDR3aa: CASSISGGARSTQYF; d_gene: TRBD2; j_gene: TRBJ2-3; v_gene: TRBV19; abundance: .
CDR3nt: TGTGCCAGTAGTCCTGGCGCGACAGGGGACGGCGGCTACACCTTC; CDR3aa: CASSPGATGDGGYTF; d_gene: TRBD1; j_gene: TRBJ1-2; v_gene: TRBV19; abundance: .
CDR3nt: TGTGCCAGCAGCTTTACGGGAGGGGCCGGCTCTAATGAAAAACTGTTTTTT; CDR3aa: CASSFTGGAGSNEKLFF; d_gene: .; j_gene: TRBJ1-4; v_gene: TRBV11-2; abundance: .
CDR3nt: TGTGCCAGCAGAGATCGAGTCCGACCTGAGGACACCATATATTTT; CDR3aa: CASRDRVRPEDTIYF; d_gene: .; j_gene: TRBJ1-3; v_gene: TRBV28; abundance: .
CDR3nt: TGTGCCAGCAGCTTTGGGTTCTCCTCCTACAATGAGCAGTTCTTC; CDR3aa: CASSFGFSSYNEQFF; d_gene: .; j_gene: TRBJ2-1; v_gene: TRBV11-3; abundance: once
CDR3nt: TGTGCCAGCAGTCGGACAGGGTTTAATCCCGGGGAGCTGTTTTTT; CDR3aa: CASSRTGFNPGELFF; d_gene: TRBD1; j_gene: TRBJ2-2; v_gene: TRBV6-5; abundance: .
CDR3nt: TGTGCCTGTACAAACATGAGGGTCAACACTGAAGCTTTCTTT; CDR3aa: CACTNMRVNTEAFF; d_gene: .; j_gene: TRBJ1-1; v_gene: TRBV30; abundance: .
CDR3nt: TGCAGCGTGATTATGGTCCTAGCGGGGCACACAGATACGCAGTATTTT; CDR3aa: CSVIMVLAGHTDTQYF; d_gene: TRBD2; j_gene: TRBJ2-3; v_gene: TRBV29-1; abundance: .
CDR3nt: TGTGCCAGCAGCACCGGACAGGGAACTAATGAAAAACTGTTTTTT; CDR3aa: CASSTGQGTNEKLFF; d_gene: TRBD1; j_gene: TRBJ1-4; v_gene: TRBV5-4; abundance: .
CDR3nt: TGTGCCAGCAGCGAGGGGGAGGGGTATAAGCCCCAGCATTTT; CDR3aa: CASSEGEGYKPQHF; d_gene: .; j_gene: TRBJ1-5; v_gene: TRBV7-9; abundance: few
CDR3nt: TGTGCCACCAGCAGAGCGGGTGAAGCACCGTGGCCCCAGCATTTT; CDR3aa: CATSRAGEAPWPQHF; d_gene: .; j_gene: TRBJ1-5; v_gene: TRBV15; abundance: .
CDR3nt: TGTGCCAGCAGCTTTGACAGGGACTACGAGCAGTACTTC; CDR3aa: CASSFDRDYEQYF; d_gene: TRBD1; j_gene: TRBJ2-7; v_gene: TRBV11-3; abundance: .
CDR3nt: TGTGCCAGCAGTGAACCGGACAGGGGAAGCAAGACCCAGTACTTC; CDR3aa: CASSEPDRGSKTQYF; d_gene: TRBD1; j_gene: TRBJ2-5; v_gene: TRBV6-1; abundance: .
CDR3nt: TGTGCCAGCACAACGGGGGTGAACTACGAGCAGTACTTC; CDR3aa: CASTTGVNYEQYF; d_gene: .; j_gene: TRBJ2-7; v_gene: TRBV7-9; abundance: .
CDR3nt: TGTGCCAGCAGCTTAGCCGGGGCCTCCAATGAGCAGTTCTTC; CDR3aa: CASSLAGASNEQFF; d_gene: .; j_gene: TRBJ2-1; v_gene: TRBV7-3; abundance: .
CDR3nt: TGTGCCAGCTCACCGGGGGACATTAGGGCCGGGGAGCTGTTTTTT; CDR3aa: CASSPGDIRAGELFF; d_gene: .; j_gene: TRBJ2-2; v_gene: TRBV18; abundance: .
CDR3nt: TGTGCCGTCGGACAGATGAACACTGAAGCTTTCTTT; CDR3aa: CAVGQMNTEAFF; d_gene: .; j_gene: TRBJ1-1; v_gene: TRBV30; abundance: .
CDR3nt: TGCAGCGTTGAACTCCGACAGGGCTACGAGCAGTACTTC; CDR3aa: CSVELRQGYEQYF; d_gene: TRBD1; j_gene: TRBJ2-7; v_gene: TRBV29-1; abundance: .
CDR3nt: TGCGCCAGCAGCCAAGATCAGGGGCGTAACACCATATATTTT; CDR3aa: CASSQDQGRNTIYF; d_gene: .; j_gene: TRBJ1-3; v_gene: TRBV4-3; abundance: once
CDR3nt: TGTGCCAGCAGCCCCCTGGGCGGGAACACTGAAGCTTTCTTT; CDR3aa: CASSPLGGNTEAFF; d_gene: .; j_gene: TRBJ1-1; v_gene: TRBV9; abundance: once
CDR3nt: TGTGCCAGCAGTGGGGGAGGGGCTGGGGCCAACGTCCTGACTTTC; CDR3aa: CASSGGGAGANVLTF; d_gene: TRBD2; j_gene: TRBJ2-6; v_gene: TRBV6-1; abundance: once
CDR3nt: TGTGCCAACAGTGAATTTTGGGGACTTTTGAGTCCCCAGCATTTT; CDR3aa: CANSEFWGLLSPQHF; d_gene: .; j_gene: TRBJ1-5; v_gene: TRBV6-1; abundance: .
CDR3nt: TGTGCCAGCAGTGGGGGACTAGCTGTTGTGTATGAGCAGTTCTTC; CDR3aa: CASSGGLAVVYEQFF; d_gene: TRBD2; j_gene: TRBJ2-1; v_gene: TRBV6-1; abundance: .
CDR3nt: TGTGCCAGCAGCCCGAGGCGGACAGGGCTTGAGACCCAGTACTTC; CDR3aa: CASSPRRTGLETQYF; d_gene: TRBD1; j_gene: TRBJ2-5; v_gene: TRBV7-2; abundance: once
CDR3nt: TGTGCCAGTAGTATTGGTGGGGGCGCCAATCAGCCCCAGCATTTT; CDR3aa: CASSIGGGANQPQHF; d_gene: .; j_gene: TRBJ1-5; v_gene: TRBV19; abundance: .
CDR3nt: TGTGCCAGTAATCCCGGGACAGGGTTGTATCAGCCCCAGCATTTT; CDR3aa: CASNPGTGLYQPQHF; d_gene: TRBD1; j_gene: TRBJ1-5; v_gene: TRBV19; abundance: few
CDR3nt: TGCGCCAGCAGCCATCACCCACAGGGACTTTATGGCTACACCTTC; CDR3aa: CASSHHPQGLYGYTF; d_gene: .; j_gene: TRBJ1-2; v_gene: TRBV4-3; abundance: .
CDR3nt: TGTGCCAGTAGTCAGTTCTCGCCCCAGCATTTT; CDR3aa: CASSQFSPQHF; d_gene: .; j_gene: TRBJ1-5; v_gene: TRBV19; abundance: few
CDR3nt: TGTGCCAGCAGTGAAAAGAGGGCGGGGGACACTGAAGCTTTCTTT; CDR3aa: CASSEKRAGDTEAFF; d_gene: .; j_gene: TRBJ1-1; v_gene: TRBV6-1; abundance: .
CDR3nt: TGTGCCACTAGCGCAGGGTTGGGTTACTACGAGCAGTACTTC; CDR3aa: CATSAGLGYYEQYF; d_gene: .; j_gene: TRBJ2-7; v_gene: TRBV19; abundance: .
CDR3nt: TGTGCCAGCAGTTTGGGGATCCTAACTTCTTACACTGAAGCTTTCTTT; CDR3aa: CASSLGILTSYTEAFF; d_gene: .; j_gene: TRBJ1-1; v_gene: TRBV28; abundance: .
CDR3nt: TGTGCCAGTAGTATCTACAGGGGAAAGGCTTTCTTT; CDR3aa: CASSIYRGKAFF; d_gene: TRBD1; j_gene: TRBJ1-1; v_gene: TRBV19; abundance: .
CDR3nt: TGCGCCAGCAGCTCTACAGGGGGTAGGGCTGGCTACACCTTC; CDR3aa: CASSSTGGRAGYTF; d_gene: TRBD1; j_gene: TRBJ1-2; v_gene: TRBV5-1; abundance: .
CDR3nt: TGCGCCAGCAGCCAAGTAGCCACGAAAGAGACCCAGTACTTC; CDR3aa: CASSQVATKETQYF; d_gene: .; j_gene: TRBJ2-5; v_gene: TRBV4-3; abundance: .
CDR3nt: TGTGCCAGCAGCCGCCTAGCTAGCGGGTCCTCCTACGAGCAGTACTTC; CDR3aa: CASSRLASGSSYEQYF; d_gene: TRBD2; j_gene: TRBJ2-7; v_gene: TRBV7-9; abundance: .
CDR3nt: TGTGCCAGCAGTACGACAGGGTATGTGGAGACCCAGTACTTC; CDR3aa: CASSTTGYVETQYF; d_gene: TRBD1; j_gene: TRBJ2-5; v_gene: TRBV6-6; abundance: .
CDR3nt: TGTGCCAGCAGCGTAGGCGGGAGTACGGGGGAGCAGTACTTC; CDR3aa: CASSVGGSTGEQYF; d_gene: TRBD2; j_gene: TRBJ2-7; v_gene: TRBV9; abundance: .
CDR3nt: TGTGCCAGCAGCCAAAGGGACACTGAAGCTTTCTTT; CDR3aa: CASSQRDTEAFF; d_gene: .; j_gene: TRBJ1-1; v_gene: TRBV4-2; abundance: .
CDR3nt: TGTGCCTGGAGTGGGGGACAGGGTGTACTCTACTTC; CDR3aa: CAWSGGQGVLYF; d_gene: TRBD1; j_gene: TRBJ2-7; v_gene: TRBV30; abundance: .
CDR3nt: TGTGCCAGCAGCGGGGTCCGGGGCACGGAATACGAGCAGTACTTC; CDR3aa: CASSGVRGTEYEQYF; d_gene: .; j_gene: TRBJ2-7; v_gene: TRBV6-1; abundance: .
CDR3nt: TGTGCCAGCAGTCTCCCGGGACATGATAATGAAAAACTGTTTTTT; CDR3aa: CASSLPGHDNEKLFF; d_gene: .; j_gene: TRBJ1-4; v_gene: TRBV5-5; abundance: .
CDR3nt: TGTGCCAGCAAACCCGCCTCTACAGGGAATCAGCCCCAGCATTTT; CDR3aa: CASKPASTGNQPQHF; d_gene: .; j_gene: TRBJ1-5; v_gene: TRBV6-6; abundance: .
CDR3nt: TGTGCCAGCAGTTTCCGTACTCCTACCACAGATACGCAGTATTTT; CDR3aa: CASSFRTPTTDTQYF; d_gene: .; j_gene: TRBJ2-3; v_gene: TRBV28; abundance: .
CDR3nt: TGTGCCAGCTCACGCGCGGAGGGAGCGCCCCAGCATTTT; CDR3aa: CASSRAEGAPQHF; d_gene: .; j_gene: TRBJ1-5; v_gene: TRBV18; abundance: few
CDR3nt: TGTGCCAGCAGCCTAAGGGGGGGCCTCAACCCCTACGAGCAGTACTTC; CDR3aa: CASSLRGGLNPYEQYF; d_gene: .; j_gene: TRBJ2-7; v_gene: TRBV5-5; abundance: .
CDR3nt: TGTGCCATCAGTGAGTCGGCGGACTTGAACACTGAAGCTTTCTTT; CDR3aa: CAISESADLNTEAFF; d_gene: .; j_gene: TRBJ1-1; v_gene: TRBV10-3; abundance: .
CDR3nt: TGTGCCAGCAGTGAACCCTGGACAGGGAGCTCCTACGAGCAGTACTTC; CDR3aa: CASSEPWTGSSYEQYF; d_gene: TRBD1; j_gene: TRBJ2-7; v_gene: TRBV2; abundance: .
CDR3nt: TGTGCCAGCAGTGCGTGGCCCGACGGATTTACACTGTTTTTT; CDR3aa: CASSAWPDGFTLFF; d_gene: .; j_gene: TRBJ1-4; v_gene: TRBV2; abundance: .
CDR3nt: TGTGCCAGCAGCGTCGGACTAGCGGGGACTAGCGGGGAGACCCAGTACTTC; CDR3aa: CASSVGLAGTSGETQYF; d_gene: TRBD2; j_gene: TRBJ2-5; v_gene: TRBV9; abundance: .
CDR3nt: TGTGCCACCAGCAGTCAGCAGTCCATCTCTGGAAACACCATATATTTT; CDR3aa: CATSSQQSISGNTIYF; d_gene: .; j_gene: TRBJ1-3; v_gene: TRBV15; abundance: .